This paragraph reports one TCR beta chain. As yet, its antigen is unknown. Next came a second PCR, run for about 6 to 12 cycles, which used a sample-barcoded 5' primer along with a J-beta primer mix. Each single sample gave us at least 2.5 million CDR3-containing paired-end reads. Each CDR3 protein is one row after TCRdb ran MiXCR on the 5' RACE reads. Of more than 1,400,000 distinct CDR3 sequences listed, 40% to 50% are singletons. The sample is drawn from a study of blood T cells in healthy people across ages. Study results and limitations: There were more naive CD4+ cells and higher diversity in long-lived donors than in aged donors. A roughly linear fall in TCR beta diversity per million T cells was seen with increasing age. The study regarded diversity estimates from one million T cells as underestimates.

The sequencing input was blood. The clonotype originates from a woman aged 18-35 years in good health.

CDR3 sequence: CASSLWGEFRGYTF. For the CDR3, the DNA is TGTGCCAGCAGTTTATGGGGGGAGTTCCGTGGCTACACCTTC. V and J are TRBV28 and TRBJ1-2; weak D call: TRBD1 (5 bases). Germline V lookup: CDR1 MDHEN, CDR2 SYDVKM. The CDR3 is 14 residues long. Trimming shortened V by 0 bases and J by 7 bases, and 12 bases separated the two germline ends.